The rows below give T cell receptor beta chains drawn from one sample of a study of T-cell memory formation after mild COVID-19. TCRdb redid the calling of the 5' RACE reads with MiXCR, one entry per CDR3 protein. The sample has around 300,000 distinct CDR3 sequences; roughly an eighth are singletons. Source material: PBMCs or a T cell subset sorted from them (not recorded which). The receptors stem from a man in his late teens or twenties who had mild COVID-19 (a few samples of this study predate the infection). Cell type and time point are not known. CDR3s include the opening cysteine and the closing phenylalanine or tryptophan.

CDR3 length | V gene | CDR3 protein
15 | TRBV2 | CASSHRGQYTGELFF
14 | TRBV7-9 | CASSLGPGNRPQHF
15 | TRBV7-9 | CASFDRATEADTQYF
14 | TRBV7-6 | CASSGYRDSFGYTF
17 | TRBV18 | CASSRIIRGPNQETQYF
15 | TRBV6-5 | CASRPQGLIYHEQFF
17 | TRBV18 | CASSPGDGGASYNEQFF
15 | TRBV7-3 | CASSLTGQGWTEAFF
12 | TRBV2 | CAGTGAGGEQYF
13 | TRBV7-3 | CASGTGPFNEQFF
13 | TRBV15 | CATSRVAGGAQYF
14 | TRBV12-3/TRBV12-4 | CATMGPKFFYGYTF
14 | TRBV12-3/TRBV12-4 | CASSLAQGGKTQYF
15 | TRBV4-2 | CASSQDPEFPETQYF
14 | TRBV5-1 | CASSLVGFTDTQYF
15 | TRBV7-7 | CASSPDPDSGNTIYF
12 | TRBV14 | CASSRQGNEQFF
15 | TRBV6-1 | CASSEAYGVQEKLFF
13 | TRBV19 | CASRPGQSYGYTF
15 | TRBV7-9 | CASSWTDPSSGELFF
16 | TRBV11-2 | CASRKGSGEPTDTQYF
15 | TRBV7-8 | CASSLAGQGHYGYTF